This T cell receptor beta chain was observed in a study of a mutant IDH1 vaccine in newly diagnosed glioma. Of note for this clone: The antigen is unknown.

Method: immunoSEQ multiplex PCR; TCRdb's copy keeps in-frame clones and lacks some. The table has approximately 30,000 clones, approximately 82% seen once. Time point: week 23, last vaccination. Doses consisted of 300 ug of mutant IDH1 20-mer peptide each, paired with topical imiquimod. CDR1 and CDR2 from the germline V gene are GTSNPN and SVGIG (reference sequence). V shed 5 bases and J shed 1 base, with 18 bases lying between them. The CDR3 covers 17 residues. This clonotype was sampled from a young woman with glioma. Sequenced here: PBMCs, sampled from a glioma patient whose treatment included an IDH1 peptide vaccine. The rearrangement joins TRBV30 to TRBJ2-6, with no clear D. The CDR3 nucleotides are TGTGCCTGGGCCGGACCTTTAAAGGCATCTGGGGCCAACGTCCTGACTTTC. Translation: CAWAGPLKASGANVLTF.